This TCR beta chain was sequenced in a study of cytomegalovirus exposure and HLA in healthy donors. At the level of the study: An early release of data contained tens of millions of unique TCRs, which came from HLA-typed donors.

Primers included in the PCR were 60 Vbeta and 13 Jbeta primers. In the authors' workflow: Among the unique TCR beta chains that a later analysis counted, about 79 million in all, about 11 million were shared. Produced via immunoSEQ multiplex PCR; TCRdb's table is partial and in-frame only. That table is the source of V, J and clone size, and D and trimming were worked out from the DNA. The data contain hundreds of thousands of clones, roughly 89% of them singletons. CDR3 length equals 16 residues. Germline lookup yields CDR1 SGHTA and CDR2 FQGNSA. The V end was cut by 1 base, the J end by 4 bases, with 13 bases between. Turning to this clone: The antigen is unknown.

The study, taken as a whole, reports: The records held CMV serostatus as the only immune exposure information. In a later analysis, around 18,000 TCR beta sequences were associated with HLA alleles at 0.05 false discovery rate.

Material: PBMCs. The chain is built from TRBV7-2 and TRBJ2-2; D is perhaps TRBD1 (5 bases). The sequence derives from a young woman in good health and CMV-seronegative. The CDR3 DNA reads TGTGCCAGCAGCTTAGAGTCCAGGGTCGGCACCGGGGAGCTGTTTTTT. This gives the protein CASSLESRVGTGELFF.